A single sample is the source of the 26 T cell receptor beta chains below, sequenced in a study of resident and recirculating memory T cells in vitiligo. Sequencing was performed with immunoSEQ multiplex PCR; in TCRdb, only in-frame clones are kept and a portion is missing. The data contain tens of thousands of clones, roughly nine tenths of them singletons. Sequences were obtained from blood. The receptors derive from a male donor with vitiligo.

The V and J genes are TRBV12-5 and TRBJ2-3, with 7 bases that match TRBD2. V trimming: 6 bases; J trimming: 3 bases; junction bases outside the gene matches: 12. The length of the CDR3 is 16 residues. CDR1 is LGHNT and CDR2 is FRNRAP in the germline V gene. CDR3 loop: CASGLQSGGGTDTQYF. In DNA form, the CDR3 reads TGTGCTAGTGGACTGCAATCTGGGGGGGGGACAGATACGCAGTATTTT.

This rearrangement joins TRBV28 to TRBJ2-7, with TRBD2 matching over 7 bases. The CDR3 consists of 14 residues. With 4 bases clipped from V and 6 bases from J, the junction kept 9 bases outside the gene matches. Germline CDR1 MDHEN, CDR2 SYDVKM. The CDR3 spells CASSSPAGVPEQYF. The CDR3, as DNA: TGTGCCAGCAGTTCGCCCGCGGGAGTTCCCGAGCAGTACTTC. Full variable domain (missing parts from reference TRBV28 and TRBJ2-7): DVKVTQSSRYLVKRTGEKVFLECVQDMDHENMFWYRQDPGLGLRLIYFSYDVKMKEKGDIPEGYSVSREKKERFSLILESASTNQTSMYLCASSSPAGVPEQYFGPGTRLTVT.

The chain combines TRBV7-3 with TRBJ2-2, with TRBD2 as a possible D gene (6 bases). The V gene lost 1 base and the J gene lost 6 bases, with 18 bases spanning the gap. Germline CDR1 SGHTA, CDR2 FQGTGA. The CDR3 has 17 residues. For the CDR3, the DNA is TGTGCCAGCAGCTTAATCGGGGGAAGGCTGGCGTCCGGGGAGCTGTTTTTT. As protein: CASSLIGGRLASGELFF.

The chain recombines TRBV27 with TRBJ2-1, with a possible D match to TRBD1 (5 bases). Germline CDR1 reads MNHEY; CDR2 reads SMNVEV (reference sequence). Trimming cost V 1 base and J 0 bases, with 13 bases left between them. This CDR3 has 17 amino acids. The CDR3: CASSLWVQASSYNEQFF. In DNA, the CDR3 is TGTGCCAGCAGTTTATGGGTACAGGCGAGCTCCTACAATGAGCAGTTCTTC.

The rearrangement uses TRBV28 and TRBJ2-7; TRBD2 agrees at 7 bases. Looked up from germline, CDR1 is MDHEN and CDR2 is SYDVKM. The CDR3 has 14 amino acids. V lost 4 bases, J lost 5 bases, and 8 bases stayed unmatched. CDR3 DNA: TGTGCCAGCAGTTGGGAGCGGGATGGGGACGAGCAGTACTTC. It yields the protein CASSWERDGDEQYF.

This clone was recorded only once. The chain couples TRBV4-1 to TRBJ2-2, with 7 bases identical to TRBD1. This CDR3 is built from 15 residues. J lost 7 bases, V lost 1 base, and 6 bases had no gene match. Germline-derived CDR1 and CDR2 are MGHRA and YSYEKL. CDR3 sequence reads: CASSQVPGQFGELFF. The CDR3 DNA reads TGCGCCAGCAGCCAAGTACCGGGACAGTTCGGGGAGCTGTTTTTT.

This chain joins TRBV2 and TRBJ2-5, with D maybe TRBD2 (6 bases). With 8 bases removed from V and 0 bases from J, the gap between germline ends came to 10 bases. Germline V gene sequence: CDR1 SNHLY, CDR2 FYNNEI. The CDR3 runs to 13 residues. CDR3 coding DNA: TGTGCCAGCGTCCAGCGGGACCAAGAGACCCAGTACTTC. As protein: CASVQRDQETQYF.

V is TRBV28 and J is TRBJ2-7; D remains unclear. CDR1 is MDHEN and CDR2 is SYDVKM in the germline V gene. The CDR3 extends over 14 amino acids. Trimming stripped 8 bases from V and 3 bases from J, with 17 bases between. The CDR3 reads CASSLLVTGYEQYF. The CDR3 bases are TGTGCCAGCTCCCTCCTAGTTACGGGCTACGAGCAGTACTTC.

The CDR3 region has the DNA TGTGCCAGCACCCCACAGGGGACAGGGGGGCGCTACACCTTC. It is translated as CASTPQGTGGRYTF. The V and J genes are TRBV7-2 and TRBJ1-2; TRBD1 aligns across 11 bases. The CDR3 length is 14 residues. Germline V gene data show CDR1 as SGHTA and CDR2 as FQGNSA. With V trimmed by 7 bases and J by 9 bases, 10 bases remained unmatched.

This chain uses TRBV19 with TRBJ1-2; the match to TRBD1 covers 7 bases. With 7 bases clipped from V and 3 bases from J, the junction kept 14 bases outside the gene matches. CDR3 length: 16 amino acids. Germline V gene lookup returns CDR1 LNHDA and CDR2 SQIVND (reference sequence). CDR3 in DNA: TGTGCCAGTACCGCCTTCAGGGACAGCGGATACTATGGCTACACCTTC. Protein product: CASTAFRDSGYYGYTF.

The chain joins TRBV11-2 to TRBJ2-3; 9 positions agree with TRBD2. Germline lookup yields CDR1 SGHAT and CDR2 FQNNGV. Trimming removed 3 bases from V and 0 bases from J; junction bases left unmatched: 1. CDR3 size: 15 residues. CDR3 in DNA: TGTGCCAGCAGCTTCACTAGCGGGAGCACAGATACGCAGTATTTT. Its translation is CASSFTSGSTDTQYF.

The J gene is TRBJ2-1, the V gene TRBV6-1, with D possibly being TRBD1 (6 bases). The CDR3 covers 16 residues. V was cut by 4 bases and J by 4 bases, with 17 bases left in between. CDR1 and CDR2 from the germline V gene are MNHNS and SASEGT. Written as DNA, the CDR3 is TGTGCCAGCAGTGGTGAAGGGGGTACGGCGTACAATGAGCAGTTCTTC. Encoded protein: CASSGEGGTAYNEQFF.

The chain recombines TRBV6-1 with TRBJ2-5; 7 bases line up with TRBD1. CDR1 MNHNS and CDR2 SASEGT come from the germline V gene. The ends lost 8 bases at V and 5 bases at J; junction bases unmatched: 8. The CDR3 extends over 13 amino acids. CDR3 region: CASGQASMETQYF. CDR3 DNA sequence: TGTGCCAGCGGACAGGCATCAATGGAGACCCAGTACTTC.

The chain is built from TRBV28 and TRBJ1-2; no clear D gene. Trimming stripped 3 bases from V and 2 bases from J, with 13 bases between. The CDR3 runs 15 residues. The V gene's germline CDR1 is MDHEN and CDR2 SYDVKM. The CDR3 loop reads CASSFPGDGNYGYTF. The CDR3 bases are TGTGCCAGCAGTTTCCCCGGAGACGGGAACTATGGCTACACCTTC.

This chain joins TRBV27 and TRBJ2-7; unclear D gene. Trimming left V 0 bases short and J 0 bases short, with 12 bases between. In germline, CDR1 is MNHEY, CDR2 SMNVEV (reference sequence). The CDR3 has 16 residues. The CDR3 loop is CASSLSPGTLSYEQYF. The CDR3 coding sequence is TGTGCCAGCAGTTTATCCCCAGGTACCCTCTCCTACGAGCAGTACTTC.

The chain recombines TRBV20-1 with TRBJ2-5, with unresolved D. Per germline, CDR1 DFQATT and CDR2 SNEGSKA (reference sequence). This CDR3 is built from 10 residues. The germline V and J ends were trimmed by 6 bases and 5 bases, with 7 bases remaining between them. The CDR3: CSAFSETQYF. CDR3 coding DNA: TGCAGTGCCTTTTCGGAGACCCAGTACTTC.

CDR3 coding DNA: TGTGCCAGCAGCTTTCAGGTCCAAGAGACCCAGTACTTC. This codes for CASSFQVQETQYF. The chain carries TRBV11-3 and TRBJ2-5, with D uncertain. Trimming shortened V by 3 bases and J by 1 base, and 6 bases separated the two germline ends. Looked up from germline, CDR1 is SGHNT and CDR2 is YENEEA. This CDR3 is 13 amino acids long.

The CDR3 sequence is CASSDGLAGLQETQYF. The CDR3 bases are TGTGCCAGCTCGGACGGACTAGCGGGCCTCCAAGAGACCCAGTACTTC. The rearrangement links TRBV18 to TRBJ2-5, with 11 bases identical to TRBD2. The V segment lost 6 bases and the J segment 1 base; nucleotides outside the gene matches: 7. Germline V lookup: CDR1 KGHSH, CDR2 LQKENI. The CDR3 has 16 amino acids.

This sequence joins TRBV6-4 and TRBJ2-3, with 9 bases matching TRBD2. The trim removed 6 bases at V and 5 bases at J, leaving 9 bases unmatched. The CDR3 loop spans 15 amino acids. The V gene's germline CDR1 is MRHNA and CDR2 SNTAGT. In DNA, the CDR3 is TGTGCCAGCAGCCGGACTAGCGCCCCGATAGATACGCAGTATTTT. Translating it yields CASSRTSAPIDTQYF.

This chain connects TRBV12-5 to TRBJ2-3; 11 bases agree with TRBD2. With 5 bases clipped from V and 4 bases from J, the junction kept 11 bases outside the gene matches. This CDR3 comprises 17 residues. Germline lookup yields CDR1 LGHNT and CDR2 FRNRAP. The CDR3 spells CASGRFKGLAASDTQYF. The CDR3 region has the DNA TGTGCTAGTGGTCGGTTCAAGGGACTAGCGGCCTCAGATACGCAGTATTTT. Supplemented by reference TRBV12-5 and TRBJ2-3, the full variable domain reads DARVTQTPRHKVTEMGQEVTMRCQPILGHNTVFWYRQTMMQGLELLAYFRNRAPLDDSGMPKDRFSAEMPDATLATLKIQPSEPRDSAVYFCASGRFKGLAASDTQYFGPGTRLTVL.

The V gene is TRBV27, the J gene TRBJ2-1; 12 bases map to TRBD2. CDR1 and CDR2 (germline): MNHEY, SMNVEV (reference sequence). V lost 6 bases to trimming and J lost 3 bases; unmatched junction nucleotides: 3. The CDR3 spans 15 residues. CDR3 DNA sequence: TGTGCCAGCAGCCGACTAGCGGGAGTCTACAATGAGCAGTTCTTC. Translated: CASSRLAGVYNEQFF.

The chain recombines TRBV7-9 with TRBJ2-7; 16 bases map to TRBD2. J lost 2 bases, V lost 5 bases, and 6 bases had no gene match. CDR1 and CDR2 (germline): SEHNR, FQNEAQ (reference sequence). The CDR3 covers 17 residues. CDR3 loop: CASSPGLAGGRPYEQYF. CDR3 nucleotide sequence: TGTGCCAGCAGCCCGGGACTAGCGGGAGGGCGTCCCTACGAGCAGTACTTC.

In DNA form, the CDR3 reads TGCGCCAGCAGCCGCGGGCCAGCGGAGGATGAGCAGTTCTTC. This sequence encodes CASSRGPAEDEQFF. This chain links TRBV4-1 with TRBJ2-1; D is perhaps TRBD2 (5 bases). This CDR3 has 14 amino acids. V lost 4 bases to trimming and J lost 8 bases, with 15 bases between them. The germline gives CDR1 MGHRA, CDR2 YSYEKL.

The chain employs TRBV5-6 and TRBJ2-5, with a possible D match to TRBD1 (5 bases). Trimming stripped 0 bases from V and 9 bases from J, with 9 bases between. The germline V gene has CDR1 SGHDT and CDR2 YYEEEE. CDR3 length: 12 residues. The CDR3 DNA sequence: TGTGCCAGCAGCTTGGGGCTAGGGGCCCAGTACTTC. It codes for CASSLGLGAQYF.

This chain's CDR3 is CASSLEEESPLHF. CDR3 sequence (DNA): TGTGCCAGCAGCCTGGAGGAGGAGTCACCCCTCCACTTT. The chain is built from TRBV5-4 and TRBJ1-6; D is unresolved. Germline V gene sequence: CDR1 SGHNT, CDR2 YYREEE (reference sequence). The CDR3 sequence is 13 residues long. V gave up 4 bases and J gave up 10 bases, with 12 bases separating them.

V is TRBV19 and J is TRBJ2-6; D may be TRBD1 (5 bases). Trimming cost V 8 bases and J 0 bases, with 8 bases left between them. This CDR3 contains 14 residues. Per germline, CDR1 LNHDA and CDR2 SQIVND (reference sequence). In DNA, the CDR3 is TGTGCCAGTTCCAGGGTCTCTGGGGCCAACGTCCTGACTTTC. Protein sequence: CASSRVSGANVLTF.